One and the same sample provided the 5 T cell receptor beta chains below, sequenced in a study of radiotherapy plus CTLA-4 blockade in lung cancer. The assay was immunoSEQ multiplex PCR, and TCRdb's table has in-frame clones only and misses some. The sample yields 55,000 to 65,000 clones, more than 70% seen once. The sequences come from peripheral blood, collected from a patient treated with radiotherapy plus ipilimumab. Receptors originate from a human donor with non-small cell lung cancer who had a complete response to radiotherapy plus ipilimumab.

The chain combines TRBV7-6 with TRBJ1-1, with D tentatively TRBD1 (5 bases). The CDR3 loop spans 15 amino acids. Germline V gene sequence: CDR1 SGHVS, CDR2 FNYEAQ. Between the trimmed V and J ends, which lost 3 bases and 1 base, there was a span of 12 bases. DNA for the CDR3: TGTGCCAGCAGCTTCGGGGGATCGCAGAACACTGAAGCTTTCTTT. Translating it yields CASSFGGSQNTEAFF. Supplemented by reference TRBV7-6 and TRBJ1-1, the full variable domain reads GAGVSQSPRYKVTKRGQDVALRCDPISGHVSLYWYRQALGQGPEFLTYFNYEAQQDKSGLPNDRFSAERPEGSISTLTIQRTEQRDSAMYRCASSFGGSQNTEAFFGQGTRLTVV.

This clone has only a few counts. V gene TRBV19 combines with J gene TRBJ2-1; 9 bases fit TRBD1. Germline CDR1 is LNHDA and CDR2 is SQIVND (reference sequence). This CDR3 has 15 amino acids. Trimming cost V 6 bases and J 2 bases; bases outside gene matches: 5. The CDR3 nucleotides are TGTGCCAGTAGGGGACAGGGTCTAACCTACAATGAGCAGTTCTTC. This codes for CASRGQGLTYNEQFF.

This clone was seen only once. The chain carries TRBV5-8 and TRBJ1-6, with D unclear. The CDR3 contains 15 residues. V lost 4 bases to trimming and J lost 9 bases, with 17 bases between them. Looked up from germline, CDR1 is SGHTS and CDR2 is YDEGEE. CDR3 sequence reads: CASSPGQARGSPLHF. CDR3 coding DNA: TGTGCCAGCAGCCCGGGTCAAGCCCGTGGTTCACCCCTCCACTTT.

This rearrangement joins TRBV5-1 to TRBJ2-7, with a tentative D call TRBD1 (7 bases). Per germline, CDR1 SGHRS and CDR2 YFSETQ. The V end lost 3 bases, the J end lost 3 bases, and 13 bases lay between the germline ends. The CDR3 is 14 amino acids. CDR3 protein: CASSSGDSFYEQYF. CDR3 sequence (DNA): TGCGCCAGCAGCTCGGGGGACAGTTTCTACGAGCAGTACTTC.

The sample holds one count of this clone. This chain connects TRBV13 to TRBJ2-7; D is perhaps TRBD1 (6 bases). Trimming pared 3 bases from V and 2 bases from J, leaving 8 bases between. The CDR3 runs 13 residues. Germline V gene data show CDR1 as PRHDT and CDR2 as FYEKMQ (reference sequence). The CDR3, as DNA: TGTGCCAGCAGCTTTGGGGGCCCCTACGAGCAGTACTTC. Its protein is CASSFGGPYEQYF.